What follows describes a single T cell receptor (beta chain). TCRdb re-derived calls from the 5' RACE reads in MiXCR, one entry per CDR3 protein. The repertoire holds approximately 890,000 distinct CDR3 sequences, with about 12% as singletons. The record originates from a study of identical twins. V lost 3 bases and J lost 5; bases outside the gene matches: 10. Germline-derived CDR1 and CDR2 are SGHTA and FQGTGA. CDR3 length equals 16 residues. The data were also submitted as part of a second study, on yellow fever vaccine responses in identical twins.

This clonotype was sampled from a woman under 30 in good health. The rearrangement joins TRBV7-3 to TRBJ2-1; 7 bases align to TRBD1. Sequencing used PBMCs. The CDR3 spells CASSFSRDSQNNEQFF. CDR3 nucleotides: TGTGCCAGCAGCTTCAGCAGGGACAGCCAAAACAATGAGCAGTTCTTC. Drawing the rest from reference TRBV7-3 and TRBJ2-1, the complete variable domain is GAGVSQTPSNKVTEKGKYVELRCDPISGHTALYWYRQSLGQGPEFLIYFQGTGAADDSGLPNDRFFAVRPEGSVSTLKIQRTERGDSAVYLCASSFSRDSQNNEQFFGPGTRLTVL.